The present T cell receptor beta chain was sequenced within a study of blood T cell repertoires in COVID-19. Profiling relied on immunoSEQ multiplex PCR, and the TCRdb table lists in-frame clones only, not all of them. The repertoire has about 90,000 clones, 88% of them found once; the top ten carry 0.47%. This CDR3 contains 14 residues. The V and J ends lost 10 bases and 6 bases, in that order; junction bases with no gene match: 10. Per germline, CDR1 ENHRY and CDR2 SYGVKD. This sequence joins TRBV10-3 and TRBJ1-4; 8 positions match TRBD1. The sequencing sample was made of peripheral blood. The TCR sequence derives from a man in his fifties or sixties with acute or convalescent COVID-19. The CDR3 nucleotides read TGTGCCACCAGAGGGGAACAGGGGGATGAAAAACTGTTTTTT. This translates into CATRGEQGDEKLFF.